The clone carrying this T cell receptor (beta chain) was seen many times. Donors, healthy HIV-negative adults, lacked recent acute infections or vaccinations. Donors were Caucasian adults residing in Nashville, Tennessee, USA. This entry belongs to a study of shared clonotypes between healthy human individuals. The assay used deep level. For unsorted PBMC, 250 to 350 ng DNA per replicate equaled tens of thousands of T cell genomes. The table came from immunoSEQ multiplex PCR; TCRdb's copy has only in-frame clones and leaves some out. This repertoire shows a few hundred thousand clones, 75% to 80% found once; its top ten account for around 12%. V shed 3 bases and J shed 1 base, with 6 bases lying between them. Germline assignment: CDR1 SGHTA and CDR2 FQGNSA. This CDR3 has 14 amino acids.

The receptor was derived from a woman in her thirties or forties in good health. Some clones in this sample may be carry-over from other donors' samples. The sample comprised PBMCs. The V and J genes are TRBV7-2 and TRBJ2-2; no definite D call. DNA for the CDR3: TGTGCCAGCAGCTTTAGTTGGAACACCGGGGAGCTGTTTTTT. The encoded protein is CASSFSWNTGELFF.